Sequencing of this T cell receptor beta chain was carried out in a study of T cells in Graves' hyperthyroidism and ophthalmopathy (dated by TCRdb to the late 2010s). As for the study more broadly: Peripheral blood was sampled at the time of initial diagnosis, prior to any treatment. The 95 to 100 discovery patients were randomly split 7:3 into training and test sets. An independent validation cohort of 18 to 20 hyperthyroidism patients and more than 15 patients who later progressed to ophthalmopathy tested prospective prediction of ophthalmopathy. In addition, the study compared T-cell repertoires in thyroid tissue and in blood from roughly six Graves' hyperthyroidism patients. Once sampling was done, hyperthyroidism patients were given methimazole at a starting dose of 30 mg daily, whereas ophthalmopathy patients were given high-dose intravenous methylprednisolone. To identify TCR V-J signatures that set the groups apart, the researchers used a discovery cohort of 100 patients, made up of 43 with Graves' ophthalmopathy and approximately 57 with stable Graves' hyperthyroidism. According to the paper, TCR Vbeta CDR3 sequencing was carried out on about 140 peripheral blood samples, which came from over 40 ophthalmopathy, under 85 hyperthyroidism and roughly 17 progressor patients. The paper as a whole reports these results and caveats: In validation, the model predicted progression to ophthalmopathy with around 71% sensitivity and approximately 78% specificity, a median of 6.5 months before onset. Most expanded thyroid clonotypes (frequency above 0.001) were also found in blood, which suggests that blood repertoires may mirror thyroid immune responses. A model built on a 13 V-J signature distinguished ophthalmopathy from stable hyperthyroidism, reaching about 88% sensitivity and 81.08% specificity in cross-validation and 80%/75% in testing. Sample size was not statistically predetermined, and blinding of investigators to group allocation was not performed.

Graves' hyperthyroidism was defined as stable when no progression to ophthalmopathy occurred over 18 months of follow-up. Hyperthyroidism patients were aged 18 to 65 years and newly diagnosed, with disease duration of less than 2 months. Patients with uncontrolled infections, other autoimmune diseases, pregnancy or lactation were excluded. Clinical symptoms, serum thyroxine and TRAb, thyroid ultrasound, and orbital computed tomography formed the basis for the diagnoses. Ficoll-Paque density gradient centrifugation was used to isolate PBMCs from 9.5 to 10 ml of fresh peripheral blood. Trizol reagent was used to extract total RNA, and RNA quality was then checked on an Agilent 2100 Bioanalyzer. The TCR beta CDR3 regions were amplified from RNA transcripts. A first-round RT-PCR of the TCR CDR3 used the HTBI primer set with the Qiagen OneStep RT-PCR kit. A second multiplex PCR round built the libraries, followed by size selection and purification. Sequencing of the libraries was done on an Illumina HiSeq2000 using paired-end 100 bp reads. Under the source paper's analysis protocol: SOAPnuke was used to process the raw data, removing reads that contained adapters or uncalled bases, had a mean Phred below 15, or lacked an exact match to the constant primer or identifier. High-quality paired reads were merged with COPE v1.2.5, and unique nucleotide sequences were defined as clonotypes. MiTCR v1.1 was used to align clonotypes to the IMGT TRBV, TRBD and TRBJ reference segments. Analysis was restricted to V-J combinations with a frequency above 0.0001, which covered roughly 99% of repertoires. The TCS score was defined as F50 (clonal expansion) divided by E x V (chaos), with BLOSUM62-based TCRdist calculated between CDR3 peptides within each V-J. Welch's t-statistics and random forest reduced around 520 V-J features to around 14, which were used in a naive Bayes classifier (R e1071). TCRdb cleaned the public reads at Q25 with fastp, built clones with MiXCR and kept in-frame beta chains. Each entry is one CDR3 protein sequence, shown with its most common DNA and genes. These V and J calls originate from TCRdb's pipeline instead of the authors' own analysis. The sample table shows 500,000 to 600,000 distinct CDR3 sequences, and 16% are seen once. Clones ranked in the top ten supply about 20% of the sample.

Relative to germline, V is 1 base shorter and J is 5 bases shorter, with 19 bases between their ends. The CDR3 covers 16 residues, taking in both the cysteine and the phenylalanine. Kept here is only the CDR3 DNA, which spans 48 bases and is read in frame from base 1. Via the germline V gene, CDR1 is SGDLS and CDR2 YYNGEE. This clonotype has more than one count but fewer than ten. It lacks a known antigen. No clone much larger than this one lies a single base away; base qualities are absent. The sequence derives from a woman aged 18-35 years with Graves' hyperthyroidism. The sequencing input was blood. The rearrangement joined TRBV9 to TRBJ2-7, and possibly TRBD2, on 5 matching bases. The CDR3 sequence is CASSVSIIASENEQYF. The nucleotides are TGTGCCAGCAGCGTATCGATAATAGCGAGTGAAAACGAGCAGTACTTC.